Below, 30 T cell receptor beta chains from the same sample are listed, as sequenced in a study of CD8+CD57+ T cells in acquired aplastic anemia. The use of genomic DNA as template underpinned the TCR beta VDJ and CDR3 profiling. Each CDR3 protein gets one entry after TCRdb re-called the reads with MiXCR. The sample contains 300,000 or so distinct CDR3 sequences, 55% to 65% of which appear only once. What was sequenced was sorted CD4+, CD8+, or CD8+CD57+ T cells (not recorded which) from PBMCs. These receptors were obtained from a human donor with severe aplastic anemia or a healthy control (not recorded which).

On this clonotype itself: The germline gene is not matched at one end of the junction; a read error may be the cause. The rearrangement joins TRBV5-1 to TRBJ1-6; 10 nucleotides match TRBD1. CDR1 is SGHRS, CDR2 YFSETQ, per germline. This CDR3 has 17 residues. The CDR3 coding sequence is TGTGCCAGCAGCTTTGGACAGGGGGACTCCTATAATTCACCCCTCCACTTT. It specifies CASSFGQGDSYNSPLHF.

This clonotype was seen only once. J is TRBJ1-3 and V is TRBV20-1; no clear D gene. Germline CDR1 and CDR2: DFQATT and SNEGSKA (reference sequence). CDR3 length: 16 residues. Trimming removed 3 bases at V and 0 bases at J, with 15 bases between. The CDR3 DNA reads as TGCAGTGCTAGGGTTTTTCACGGAGACTCTGGAAACACCATATATTTT. This encodes CSARVFHGDSGNTIYF.

About this clonotype: Given a much more abundant clone one base away, this may be a read error. The chain uses TRBV3-1 and TRBJ1-1; D is unresolved. Germline assignment: CDR1 LGHDT and CDR2 YNNKEL (reference sequence). The CDR3 runs to 15 residues. The germline V and J ends were trimmed by 3 bases and 2 bases, with 13 bases remaining between them. The CDR3 DNA is TGTGCCAGCAGCCAGAGCTCATCGGGTAACACTGAAGCTTTCTTT. Translated: CASSQSSSGNTEAFF.

The V gene is TRBV7-9, the J gene TRBJ2-1; D remains ambiguous. Germline CDR1 reads SEHNR; CDR2 reads FQNEAQ (reference sequence). The CDR3 runs to 13 residues. The V end was cut by 5 bases, the J end by 8 bases, with 13 bases between. The CDR3 sequence: CASSLVGNHEQFF. For the CDR3, the DNA is TGTGCCAGCAGCCTTGTGGGGAACCATGAGCAGTTCTTC.

V and J are TRBV29-1 and TRBJ2-5; D possibly corresponds to TRBD2 (6 bases). V gave up 6 bases and J gave up 4 bases, with 15 bases separating them. CDR3 length equals 13 residues. The germline gives CDR1 SQVTM, CDR2 ANQGSEA. The CDR3 DNA reads TGCAGCGTAATCCGGGACTTCCTAGAGACCCAGTACTTC. Translating it yields CSVIRDFLETQYF.

This sequence joins TRBV19 and TRBJ1-3, with TRBD1 identical over 9 bases. Germline V gene sequence: CDR1 LNHDA, CDR2 SQIVND (reference sequence). The trim removed 5 bases at V and 6 bases at J, leaving 5 bases unmatched. CDR3 length: 14 residues. In nucleotides, the CDR3 is TGTGCCAGTAGTGCGGGACAGGGTGCAAACACCATATATTTT. Its translation is CASSAGQGANTIYF.

The rearrangement uses TRBV4-1 and TRBJ2-7; a weak D match, TRBD2 (6 bases). Germline V gene data show CDR1 as MGHRA and CDR2 as YSYEKL. This CDR3 is built from 14 residues. V gave up 5 bases and J gave up 2 bases, with 13 bases separating them. The CDR3 region is CASSEGTGAYEQYF. The CDR3 region has the DNA TGCGCCAGCAGCGAGGGGACGGGGGCCTACGAGCAGTACTTC.

The chain combines TRBV6-5 with TRBJ2-7; D is unresolved. The germline V gene has CDR1 MNHEY and CDR2 SVGAGI. V gave up 4 bases and J gave up 2 bases, with 21 bases separating them. The CDR3 covers 17 residues. The CDR3 sequence: CASSLSGSVASTYEQYF. Here the CDR3 DNA reads TGTGCCAGCAGTTTATCAGGCTCCGTGGCATCGACCTACGAGCAGTACTTC.

This clonotype was observed a handful of times. The rearrangement joins TRBV24-1 to TRBJ2-3; 11 nucleotides align to TRBD2. CDR1 and CDR2 (germline): KGHDR, SFDVKD. Germline trimming cut 8 bases from V and 5 bases from J; bases unmatched to any gene: 11. The CDR3 length is 16 residues. The CDR3 loop reads CATTEGSGGAIDTQYF. CDR3 DNA sequence: TGTGCCACCACTGAGGGTAGCGGGGGGGCAATAGATACGCAGTATTTT.

In its sample, this clonotype was seen many times. The gene calls are TRBV19 and TRBJ1-2; D not resolved. The CDR3 covers 14 residues. Trimming pared 8 bases from V and 0 bases from J, leaving 13 bases between. Germline CDR1 reads LNHDA; CDR2 reads SQIVND (reference sequence). CDR3 residues: CASQRRATNYGYTF. The CDR3, as DNA: TGTGCCAGTCAAAGGAGGGCTACTAACTATGGCTACACCTTC.

The chain recombines TRBV20-1 with TRBJ1-1, with D maybe TRBD1 (5 bases). CDR1 and CDR2 from the germline V gene are DFQATT and SNEGSKA (reference sequence). CDR3 length: 13 amino acids. The V and J ends lost 0 bases and 6 bases respectively, with 11 bases between them. The DNA of the CDR3 is TGCAGTGCTAGAGACGTTGGGGGGGCTGAAGCTTTCTTT. Its protein product is CSARDVGGAEAFF.

This clonotype was detected ten times or more. The chain recombines TRBV5-6 with TRBJ2-2; D perhaps matches TRBD2 (6 bases). The germline gives CDR1 SGHDT, CDR2 YYEEEE. The CDR3 sequence is 16 residues long. V shed 3 bases and J shed 1 base, with 13 bases lying between them. CDR3 DNA sequence: TGTGCCAGCAGCTATGCGCGGGGCCGGAACACCGGGGAGCTGTTTTTT. The encoded protein is CASSYARGRNTGELFF. Complete variable domain (other parts from reference TRBV5-6 and TRBJ2-2): DAGVTQSPTHLIKTRGQQVTLRCSPKSGHDTVSWYQQALGQGPQFIFQYYEEEERQRGNFPDRFSGHQFPNYSSELNVNALLLGDSALYLCASSYARGRNTGELFFGEGSRLTVL.

Concerning this clonotype itself: The junction differs from germline at one of its ends, possibly a read error. The V and J genes are TRBV24-1 and TRBJ2-3, with D perhaps TRBD1 (5 bases). The CDR3 sequence is 12 residues long. Per germline, CDR1 KGHDR and CDR2 SFDVKD. This CDR3 is CGTQGSTGTQYF. Here the CDR3 DNA reads TGTGGCACTCAGGGTAGCACAGGTACGCAGTATTTT.

This clonotype is a singleton in its sample. The CDR3 loop reads CASSLWGQGHTEAFF. DNA for the CDR3: TGTGCCAGCAGCTTATGGGGACAGGGACACACTGAAGCTTTCTTT. The chain joins TRBV13 to TRBJ1-1; 9 nucleotides match TRBD1. The CDR3 sequence is 15 residues long. With 2 bases clipped from V and 3 bases from J, the junction kept 4 bases outside the gene matches. The germline V gene encodes CDR1 PRHDT and CDR2 FYEKMQ (reference sequence). Combining the CDR3 with reference TRBV13 and TRBJ1-1 gives the whole variable domain AAGVIQSPRHLIKEKRETATLKCYPIPRHDTVYWYQQGPGQDPQFLISFYEKMQSDKGSIPDRFSAQQFSDYHSELNMSSLELGDSALYFCASSLWGQGHTEAFFGQGTRLTVV.

The V call is TRBV20-1, the J call TRBJ2-1; 10 nucleotides agree with TRBD2. Germline-derived CDR1 and CDR2 are DFQATT and SNEGSKA (reference sequence). CDR3 length equals 15 residues. Germline trimming cut 5 bases from V and 4 bases from J; bases unmatched to any gene: 8. The CDR3: CSAEGASGSYNEQFF. Written as DNA, the CDR3 is TGCAGTGCTGAAGGGGCTAGCGGGAGTTACAATGAGCAGTTCTTC.

The V call is TRBV20-1, the J call TRBJ2-5; 9 bases line up with TRBD2. J was trimmed by 5 bases and V by 7 bases; bases with no gene match: 14. CDR1 and CDR2 (germline): DFQATT, SNEGSKA (reference sequence). This CDR3 contains 15 residues. The CDR3 DNA follows: TGCAGTGGCCGAAACGGTCAGAGCGGGAGGGAGACCCAGTACTTC. Translated, it gives CSGRNGQSGRETQYF.

CDR3 region: CASSESKGVSYEQYF. The DNA for the CDR3 is TGTGCCAGCAGTGAATCTAAGGGGGTGAGCTACGAGCAGTACTTC. The J gene is TRBJ2-7, the V gene TRBV2; the D gene is possibly TRBD1 (6 bases). The CDR3 runs to 15 residues. The V gene's germline CDR1 is SNHLY and CDR2 FYNNEI. Between the trimmed V and J ends, which lost 2 bases and 3 bases, there was a span of 14 bases.

This clonotype has at least ten counts. The J gene is TRBJ2-3, the V gene TRBV7-9, with 8 bases that match TRBD1. Germline CDR1 SEHNR, CDR2 FQNEAQ (reference sequence). Germline trimming cut 1 base from V and 3 bases from J; bases unmatched to any gene: 6. The CDR3 consists of 16 residues. The CDR3 DNA reads TGTGCCAGCAGCTTAGGGACAGGGTCGGGGACAGATACGCAGTATTTT. It is translated as CASSLGTGSGTDTQYF.

This clonotype was detected ten times or more. This chain connects TRBV9 to TRBJ1-3; D gene unclear. V lost 3 bases and J lost 3, with 7 bases in between. The CDR3 is 13 residues long. From germline, CDR1 is SGDLS and CDR2 YYNGEE. CDR3 in amino acids: CASSGVGGNTIYF. CDR3 DNA sequence: TGTGCCAGCAGCGGTGTGGGTGGAAACACCATATATTTT.

The chain employs TRBV5-1 and TRBJ1-4; maybe TRBD1 (6 bases). The CDR3 consists of 16 residues. Deletions cut 4 bases from V and 3 bases from J, with 16 bases between. Looked up from germline, CDR1 is SGHRS and CDR2 is YFSETQ. The DNA for the CDR3 is TGCGCCAGCAGCCGAGCGGGGGCAGGATCTAATGAAAAACTGTTTTTT. It yields the protein CASSRAGAGSNEKLFF.

CDR3 sequence (DNA): TGTGCCAGTAGTATAAGAGGGGACGACTATGGCTACACCTTC. Translated, it gives CASSIRGDDYGYTF. The gene calls are TRBV19 and TRBJ1-2, with D maybe TRBD1 (5 bases). The CDR3 loop spans 14 amino acids. V gave up 2 bases and J gave up 3 bases, with 10 bases separating them. Germline V lookup: CDR1 LNHDA, CDR2 SQIVND (reference sequence).

The chain has TRBV7-6 and TRBJ2-3, with D possibly TRBD2 on 5 matching bases. Germline-derived CDR1 and CDR2 are SGHVS and FNYEAQ. The CDR3 has 15 residues. The germline V and J ends were trimmed by 5 bases and 2 bases, with 14 bases remaining between them. The DNA for the CDR3 is TGTGCCAGCAGCGTTCAAAGAGGGAACACAGATACGCAGTATTTT. Its translation is CASSVQRGNTDTQYF.

In its sample, this clonotype was seen many times. The J gene is TRBJ1-4, the V gene TRBV19; D unclear. V dropped 4 bases and J dropped 5 bases, with 8 bases sitting between them. Looked up from germline, CDR1 is LNHDA and CDR2 is SQIVND (reference sequence). The CDR3 covers 13 residues. The CDR3 bases are TGTGCCAGTAGTAATAGAGCCAATGAAAAACTGTTTTTT. Translation gives CASSNRANEKLFF.

The table lists this clonotype with many counts. The rearrangement joins TRBV20-1 to TRBJ2-5; 10 bases map to TRBD1. V was clipped by 5 bases and J by 3 bases; unmatched bases: 12. This CDR3 spans 16 amino acids. Germline V CDR1 and CDR2: DFQATT, SNEGSKA (reference sequence). This CDR3 reads CSASRPPGTGEETQYF. The DNA of the CDR3 is TGCAGTGCTTCTCGACCGCCCGGGACAGGGGAAGAGACCCAGTACTTC.

This clonotype occurred many times. J is TRBJ2-3 and V is TRBV4-1; D is possibly TRBD2 (6 bases). Germline values: CDR1 MGHRA, CDR2 YSYEKL. The CDR3 sequence is 16 residues long. Trimming cost V 11 bases and J 3 bases, with 24 bases left between them. Here the CDR3 DNA reads TGCGCCGTAGAGGGGCATAGCGGCCCTGTGACAGATACGCAGTATTTT. Translated, it gives CAVEGHSGPVTDTQYF.

This clonotype was seen only a few times. The V and J genes are TRBV10-3 and TRBJ2-5; D possibly corresponds to TRBD2 (5 bases). CDR1 is ENHRY and CDR2 is SYGVKD in the germline V gene. V lost 6 bases, J lost 4 bases, and 12 bases lay in between. This CDR3 contains 13 residues. The CDR3 loop reads CAIRPVAGETQYF. The CDR3 DNA sequence: TGTGCCATCAGACCTGTGGCGGGAGAGACCCAGTACTTC.

This clonotype was detected many times. CDR3 DNA sequence: TGCGCCAGCAGCTTGTCGGGGACCACAGATACGCAGTATTTT. Its translation is CASSLSGTTDTQYF. This chain links TRBV5-1 with TRBJ2-3, with D perhaps matching TRBD1 or TRBD2 (5 bases each). Germline V gene lookup returns CDR1 SGHRS and CDR2 YFSETQ. The CDR3 extends over 14 amino acids. The V end lost 1 base, the J end lost 2 bases, and 8 bases lay between the germline ends.

This clonotype was counted ten times or more. The chain has TRBV15 and TRBJ1-1; D might be TRBD1 (5 bases). The CDR3 has 15 amino acids. The germline V and J ends were trimmed by 0 bases and 1 base, with 9 bases remaining between them. Per the germline V gene, CDR1 is LNHNV and CDR2 is YYDKDF (reference sequence). CDR3 protein: CATSRDRAPNTEAFF. The CDR3 DNA reads as TGTGCCACCAGCAGAGACAGGGCACCGAACACTGAAGCTTTCTTT.

The chain has TRBV12-3 or TRBV12-4 and TRBJ1-6; 8 bases align to TRBD1. The CDR3 covers 16 residues. J lost 6 bases, V lost 5 bases, and 9 bases had no gene match. The chain's CDR3 is CASSLGQGKSNSPLHF. The CDR3 DNA is TGTGCCAGCAGTCTAGGACAGGGAAAGAGTAATTCACCCCTCCACTTT.

V gene TRBV9 combines with J gene TRBJ1-2; 7 bases map to TRBD1. CDR3 size: 13 residues. Germline-derived CDR1 and CDR2 are SGDLS and YYNGEE. V was pared by 0 bases and J by 8 bases, with 4 bases of the junction left unmatched. In nucleotides, the CDR3 is TGTGCCAGCAGCGTAGGAACAGGGGACGGCTACACCTTC. Residues: CASSVGTGDGYTF.